Listed below are T cell receptor beta chains from one sample, sequenced in a study of cytomegalovirus exposure and HLA in healthy donors. The method was immunoSEQ multiplex PCR; TCRdb's version includes in-frame clones alone and lacks a portion of them. The data contain more than 200,000 clones, around 80% of them singletons. Sequencing used PBMCs. These receptors were taken from a man aged 35 to 55 in good health and CMV-seronegative. Each CDR3 is given with its conserved first and last residue. A D gene is named only where the DNA matches it firmly. Size tells how often a clone was seen (once, few, many) or the class of an expanded clone, and some rows leave it out.

clone_size: NA; v_call: TRBV5-4; d_call: TRBD2; j_call: TRBJ2-3; cdr3_aa: CASSLVSGVADTQYF; cdr3_nt: TGTGCCAGCAGCTTGGTTAGCGGGGTGGCAGATACGCAGTATTTT
clone_size: NA; v_call: TRBV7-9; d_call: NA; j_call: TRBJ1-1; cdr3_aa: CASSLAEGYNTEAFF; cdr3_nt: TGTGCCAGCAGCTTAGCGGAGGGGTATAATACTGAAGCTTTCTTT
clone_size: NA; v_call: TRBV18; d_call: NA; j_call: TRBJ2-2; cdr3_aa: CASSPSRGRNTGELFF; cdr3_nt: TGTGCCAGCTCACCCTCGAGAGGAAGAAACACCGGGGAGCTGTTTTTT
clone_size: few; v_call: TRBV6-1; d_call: TRBD1; j_call: TRBJ2-1; cdr3_aa: CASRVRTGTYPEQFF; cdr3_nt: TGTGCCAGCAGGGTCAGGACAGGGACCTACCCTGAGCAGTTCTTC
clone_size: few; v_call: TRBV6-5; d_call: TRBD1; j_call: TRBJ1-2; cdr3_aa: CASSYNRGLGYTF; cdr3_nt: TGTGCCAGCAGTTACAACAGGGGGCTTGGCTACACCTTC
clone_size: NA; v_call: TRBV4-1; d_call: NA; j_call: TRBJ2-1; cdr3_aa: CASSQVTDRYNEQFF; cdr3_nt: TGCGCCAGCAGCCAAGTGACCGACAGGTACAATGAGCAGTTCTTC
clone_size: NA; v_call: TRBV7-8; d_call: TRBD2; j_call: TRBJ2-1; cdr3_aa: CASSLVAGGKSRGNEQFF; cdr3_nt: TGTGCCAGCAGCTTAGTGGCGGGAGGGAAGAGTAGGGGCAATGAGCAGTTCTTC
clone_size: NA; v_call: TRBV28; d_call: NA; j_call: TRBJ2-7; cdr3_aa: CASSPSHEQYF; cdr3_nt: TGTGCCAGCAGTCCTTCTCACGAGCAGTACTTC
clone_size: NA; v_call: TRBV29-1; d_call: NA; j_call: TRBJ2-2; cdr3_aa: CSVRTDTAGELFF; cdr3_nt: TGCAGCGTTCGGACAGATACGGCCGGGGAGCTGTTTTTT
clone_size: NA; v_call: TRBV2; d_call: TRBD2; j_call: TRBJ2-2; cdr3_aa: CASSLGLAGGTGELFF; cdr3_nt: TGTGCCAGCAGTTTGGGACTAGCGGGAGGCACCGGGGAGCTGTTTTTT
clone_size: NA; v_call: TRBV9; d_call: NA; j_call: TRBJ1-1; cdr3_aa: CASSVDSLNTEAFF; cdr3_nt: TGTGCCAGCAGCGTCGACAGTCTGAACACTGAAGCTTTCTTT
clone_size: NA; v_call: TRBV27; d_call: NA; j_call: TRBJ2-3; cdr3_aa: CASSLMASGTDTQYF; cdr3_nt: TGTGCCAGCAGTTTAATGGCTAGCGGCACAGATACGCAGTATTTT
clone_size: NA; v_call: TRBV5-1; d_call: NA; j_call: TRBJ2-1; cdr3_aa: CASSHPFGRGRNEQFF; cdr3_nt: TGCGCCAGCAGCCACCCTTTTGGGAGAGGTCGGAATGAGCAGTTCTTC
clone_size: NA; v_call: TRBV18; d_call: TRBD1; j_call: TRBJ1-1; cdr3_aa: CASSPGQGGYTEAFF; cdr3_nt: TGTGCCAGCTCACCGGGACAGGGAGGGTACACTGAAGCTTTCTTT
clone_size: NA; v_call: TRBV2; d_call: NA; j_call: TRBJ1-1; cdr3_aa: CASSQKNTEAFF; cdr3_nt: TGTGCCAGCAGTCAAAAGAACACTGAAGCTTTCTTT
clone_size: NA; v_call: TRBV2; d_call: TRBD2; j_call: TRBJ2-1; cdr3_aa: CASGRTSHEQFF; cdr3_nt: TGTGCCAGCGGAAGGACTAGCCATGAGCAGTTCTTC
clone_size: once; v_call: TRBV28; d_call: NA; j_call: TRBJ1-4; cdr3_aa: CASSYRGEKLFF; cdr3_nt: TGTGCCAGCAGTTATAGGGGTGAAAAACTGTTTTTT
clone_size: NA; v_call: TRBV9; d_call: TRBD2; j_call: TRBJ2-1; cdr3_aa: CASSATSGGPPSQFF; cdr3_nt: TGTGCCAGCAGTGCTACTAGCGGGGGGCCTCCCAGCCAGTTCTTC
clone_size: NA; v_call: TRBV7-8; d_call: NA; j_call: TRBJ2-7; cdr3_aa: CASSPRGAGHYEQYF; cdr3_nt: TGTGCCAGCAGTCCTCGAGGAGCGGGACATTACGAGCAGTACTTC
clone_size: NA; v_call: TRBV7-9; d_call: NA; j_call: TRBJ2-7; cdr3_aa: CASSLGQFYEQYF; cdr3_nt: TGTGCCAGCAGCTTAGGTCAGTTCTACGAGCAGTACTTC
clone_size: NA; v_call: TRBV13; d_call: NA; j_call: TRBJ1-1; cdr3_aa: CASSARQWDTEAFF; cdr3_nt: TGTGCCAGCAGCGCGCGACAGTGGGACACTGAAGCTTTCTTT
clone_size: NA; v_call: TRBV7-8; d_call: NA; j_call: TRBJ2-1; cdr3_aa: CASSLRDRNNEQFF; cdr3_nt: TGTGCCAGCAGCTTACGTGACAGAAACAATGAGCAGTTCTTC
clone_size: NA; v_call: TRBV7-8; d_call: NA; j_call: TRBJ1-2; cdr3_aa: CASSNNYGYTF; cdr3_nt: TGTGCCAGCAGCAATAATTATGGCTACACCTTC
clone_size: NA; v_call: TRBV13; d_call: TRBD2; j_call: TRBJ2-5; cdr3_aa: CASSPRGGPQETQYF; cdr3_nt: TGTGCCAGCAGCCCTCGGGGGGGCCCCCAAGAGACCCAGTACTTC
clone_size: once; v_call: TRBV5-6; d_call: TRBD1; j_call: TRBJ2-6; cdr3_aa: CASSLLGQAISGANVLTF; cdr3_nt: TGTGCCAGCAGCTTGTTAGGACAGGCGATCTCTGGGGCCAACGTCCTGACTTTC
clone_size: NA; v_call: TRBV13; d_call: TRBD1; j_call: TRBJ2-1; cdr3_aa: CASSLGQSSYNEQFF; cdr3_nt: TGTGCCAGCAGCTTGGGACAGAGCTCCTACAATGAGCAGTTCTTC
clone_size: NA; v_call: TRBV14; d_call: NA; j_call: TRBJ2-7; cdr3_aa: CASSQGWGPAYEQYF; cdr3_nt: TGTGCCAGCAGCCAAGGATGGGGGCCGGCCTACGAGCAGTACTTC
clone_size: NA; v_call: TRBV18; d_call: NA; j_call: TRBJ1-5; cdr3_aa: CATRGTRNQPQHF; cdr3_nt: TGTGCCACCCGAGGGACAAGGAATCAGCCCCAGCATTTT
clone_size: NA; v_call: TRBV29-1; d_call: NA; j_call: TRBJ1-4; cdr3_aa: CSVASGTSEKLFF; cdr3_nt: TGCAGCGTGGCCTCCGGGACTAGCGAAAAACTGTTTTTT
clone_size: NA; v_call: TRBV9; d_call: TRBD1; j_call: TRBJ2-2; cdr3_aa: CASSVVQGSPGELFF; cdr3_nt: TGTGCCAGCAGCGTGGTACAGGGGTCTCCCGGGGAGCTGTTTTTT
clone_size: NA; v_call: TRBV14; d_call: NA; j_call: TRBJ1-1; cdr3_aa: CASSQPAPGTLAFF; cdr3_nt: TGTGCCAGCAGCCAACCGGCACCCGGGACACTAGCTTTCTTT
clone_size: once; v_call: TRBV7-2; d_call: NA; j_call: TRBJ2-7; cdr3_aa: CASSLDSGNPPYEQYF; cdr3_nt: TGTGCCAGCAGCTTAGACTCCGGGAACCCCCCTTACGAGCAGTACTTC
clone_size: NA; v_call: TRBV18; d_call: NA; j_call: TRBJ2-6; cdr3_aa: CASSNSRSGANVLTF; cdr3_nt: TGTGCCAGCTCAAATTCCCGCTCTGGGGCCAACGTCCTGACTTTC